The entry below describes one T cell receptor beta chain. These data belong to a study of immune evolution from preneoplasia to lung adenocarcinoma. Patients had resection in Japan or China between about 2014 and 2018. Sequencing used immunoSEQ multiplex PCR; TCRdb keeps in-frame clones, though not all of them. This table has just over 4,000 clones, roughly 82% appearing once. This CDR3 comprises 17 residues. CDR1 MNHEY and CDR2 SMNVEV come from the germline V gene (reference sequence). Between the trimmed V and J ends, which lost 6 bases and 5 bases, there was a span of 25 bases. The receptor was derived from a donor at least 70 years old with lung adenocarcinoma. V usage is TRBV27 and J usage is TRBJ1-2; D might be TRBD1 (5 bases). Sequencing used FFPE adjacent normal lung tissue. The CDR3 is CASRSYSDSPAEYGYTF. CDR3 DNA sequence: TGTGCCAGCAGATCCTACTCAGACAGCCCAGCCGAGTATGGCTACACCTTC.